This T cell receptor beta chain is drawn from a study of cytomegalovirus exposure and HLA in healthy donors. Donors were drawn from the 120-subject validation cohort, separate from the roughly 700-subject first cohort. Germline V gene sequence: CDR1 MNHEY, CDR2 SMNVEV (reference sequence). The CDR3 is made up of 16 amino acids. Libraries were prepared by immunoSEQ multiplex PCR; TCRdb keeps only in-frame clonotypes and omits some of them. This sample has roughly 230,000 clones, with about 90% found just once. The clonotype originates from a woman in her twenties or thirties in good health and CMV-seronegative. The rearrangement uses TRBV27 and TRBJ2-7, with 8 bases fitting TRBD2. The specimen was PBMCs. The CDR3: CTVLSRCGRPTYEQYF. The CDR3 nucleotides are TGTACCGTACTCAGTCGTTGCGGGAGGCCCACCTACGAGCAGTACTTC.